This TCR beta chain was captured in a study of cytomegalovirus exposure and HLA in healthy donors. Regarding the study as a whole: The study flagged about 150 TCR beta chains as cytomegalovirus-associated. Immune exposure information available was restricted to CMV serostatus.

As concerns this clone: Its antigen is as yet unknown.

Germline loops: CDR1 MGHRA, CDR2 YSYEKL. CDR3 length equals 15 residues. The PCR made use of 60 Vbeta and 13 Jbeta primers. Method: immunoSEQ multiplex PCR; TCRdb's copy keeps in-frame clones and lacks some. This table lists about 170,000 clones. This TCR came from a woman between 18 and 29 years old in good health and CMV-seropositive. The V and J genes are TRBV4-1 and TRBJ2-5; the D gene is possibly TRBD2 (6 bases). Near its end, the DNA agrees better with TRBJ2-7, so the J call may be wrong. Specimen: PBMCs. This chain's CDR3 is CASSPGLAGFYEQYF. The CDR3 nucleotides are TGCGCCAGCAGCCCGGGACTTGCGGGATTCTACGAGCAGTACTTC.